Presented here are 26 T cell receptor beta chains from one specimen sequenced in a study of blood T cell repertoires in COVID-19. The table came from immunoSEQ multiplex PCR; TCRdb's copy has only in-frame clones and leaves some out. This sample has roughly 150,000 clones, with roughly 84% found just once. Sample: peripheral blood. These receptor sequences come from a woman older than 75 with active or convalescent COVID-19.

The chain uses TRBV7-2 and TRBJ2-1; 11 bases are a match to TRBD2. J was trimmed by 10 bases and V by 5 bases; bases with no gene match: 10. Germline CDR1 reads SGHTA; CDR2 reads FQGNSA. CDR3 length: 15 amino acids. The CDR3 DNA reads TGTGCCAGCAGCCCGTTAGCGGGGGGGCCTGAAGAGCAGTTCTTC. This gives the protein CASSPLAGGPEEQFF.

The V call is TRBV19, the J call TRBJ1-1, with 9 bases that match TRBD1. V lost 5 bases, J lost 1 base, and 8 bases stayed unmatched. There are 16 residues in the CDR3. Germline V gene sequence: CDR1 LNHDA, CDR2 SQIVND (reference sequence). The CDR3 here is CASSPLDRGRNTEAFF. The DNA for the CDR3 is TGTGCCAGTAGTCCCTTGGACAGGGGTAGGAACACTGAAGCTTTCTTT. Full variable domain (rest looked up from reference TRBV19 and TRBJ1-1): DGGITQSPKYLFRKEGQNVTLSCEQNLNHDAMYWYRQDPGQGLRLIYYSQIVNDFQKGDIAEGYSVSREKKESFPLTVTSAQKNPTAFYLCASSPLDRGRNTEAFFGQGTRLTVV.

V is TRBV2 and J is TRBJ2-7; the match to TRBD1 covers 7 bases. The ends lost 6 bases at V and 3 bases at J; junction bases unmatched: 5. This CDR3 has 13 amino acids. Germline V gene lookup returns CDR1 SNHLY and CDR2 FYNNEI. The CDR3 is CASRIRGIYEQYF. The CDR3 DNA reads TGTGCCAGCAGGATCAGGGGGATCTACGAGCAGTACTTC.

J is TRBJ2-7 and V is TRBV3-1 (or the pseudogene TRBV3-2); TRBD2 aligns across 14 bases. Germline V lookup: CDR1 LGHDT, CDR2 YNNKEL (reference sequence). This CDR3 is 16 amino acids long. Germline trimming cut 3 bases from V and 4 bases from J; bases unmatched to any gene: 5. CDR3 in DNA: TGTGCCAGCAGCCAGACGGGGACTAGCGGGGGTTACGAGCAGTACTTC. Residues: CASSQTGTSGGYEQYF.

This clone has a single count. The chain joins TRBV6-2 or TRBV6-3 to TRBJ1-5; maybe TRBD1 (6 bases). Trimming removed 5 bases at V and 1 base at J, with 21 bases between. This CDR3 has 18 amino acids. Germline V gene lookup returns CDR1 MNHEY and CDR2 SVGEGT. The DNA for the CDR3 is TGTGCCAGCAGTCCGTCTACAGGGTCGAGATGGAGCAATCAGCCCCAGCATTTT. Amino acids: CASSPSTGSRWSNQPQHF.

J is TRBJ1-2 and V is TRBV7-2, with D possibly matching TRBD1 (6 bases). CDR3 length: 16 amino acids. The V end lost 5 bases, the J end lost 4 bases, and 20 bases lay between the germline ends. CDR1 is SGHTA, CDR2 FQGNSA, per germline. The CDR3 protein is CASSPSGTFSPYGYTF. The CDR3 DNA follows: TGTGCCAGCAGCCCTTCTGGGACATTCTCCCCCTATGGCTACACCTTC.

The chain combines TRBV19 with TRBJ1-5; 7 bases are a match to TRBD1. This CDR3 contains 15 residues. Germline CDR1 LNHDA, CDR2 SQIVND (reference sequence). After removal of 7 bases from V and 0 bases from J, the junction contained 6 bases not matched to a gene. In DNA form, the CDR3 reads TGTGCCAGTACCGTACAGGGGAATAGCAATCAGCCCCAGCATTTT. Encoded protein: CASTVQGNSNQPQHF.

The chain couples TRBV7-2 to TRBJ1-1; 9 bases match TRBD1. V was pared by 1 base and J by 3 bases, with 6 bases of the junction left unmatched. Looked up from germline, CDR1 is SGHTA and CDR2 is FQGNSA. The CDR3 length is 16 residues. The CDR3 nucleotides read TGTGCCAGCAGCTTAGTTTACAGGGGGCTACACACTGAAGCTTTCTTT. It encodes CASSLVYRGLHTEAFF.

The V call is TRBV4-1, the J call TRBJ1-2; unclear D gene. Trimming pared 3 bases from V and 6 bases from J, leaving 11 bases between. CDR3 size: 13 residues. Germline V lookup: CDR1 MGHRA, CDR2 YSYEKL. The CDR3 loop reads CASSQRDLDGYTF. CDR3 DNA sequence: TGCGCCAGCAGCCAGAGAGATCTTGATGGCTACACCTTC.

This chain joins TRBV6-2 or TRBV6-3 and TRBJ1-6; 7 bases are shared with TRBD1. The CDR3 extends over 14 amino acids. V was clipped by 7 bases and J by 4 bases; unmatched bases: 4. Germline values: CDR1 MNHEY, CDR2 SVGEGT. The CDR3 loop reads CASTPGQYNSPLHF. The CDR3 DNA sequence: TGTGCCAGCACCCCGGGACAGTATAATTCACCCCTCCACTTT.

The table lists this clone with a few counts. This chain joins TRBV6-2 or TRBV6-3 and TRBJ1-1; D might be TRBD1 (5 bases). Trimming left V 2 bases short and J 3 bases short, with 16 bases between. The germline V gene has CDR1 MNHEY and CDR2 SVGEGT. The CDR3 is 16 residues long. CDR3 amino acids: CASSYVPGPMDTEAFF. The CDR3 DNA sequence: TGTGCCAGCAGTTACGTACCAGGGCCGATGGACACTGAAGCTTTCTTT.

V is TRBV2 and J is TRBJ2-5; D possibly corresponds to TRBD1 (6 bases). The CDR3 has 13 amino acids. The V gene's germline CDR1 is SNHLY and CDR2 FYNNEI. V lost 8 bases and J lost 0, with 10 bases in between. The DNA for the CDR3 is TGTGCCAGCCCTCGGGACAACCAAGAGACCCAGTACTTC. Translated, it gives CASPRDNQETQYF.

The chain employs TRBV9 and TRBJ1-1; 8 bases map to TRBD1. The CDR3 runs to 16 residues. Germline V gene lookup returns CDR1 SGDLS and CDR2 YYNGEE. V dropped 0 bases and J dropped 1; count of bases not matched to a gene: 5. CDR3 sequence reads: CASSVGTGLSNTEAFF. Written as DNA, the CDR3 is TGTGCCAGCAGCGTAGGGACAGGGCTATCGAACACTGAAGCTTTCTTT.

The chain carries TRBV6-4 and TRBJ1-2; 8 bases agree with TRBD1. Germline-derived CDR1 and CDR2 are MRHNA and SNTAGT. There are 13 residues in the CDR3. Losses at the gene ends were 4 bases for V and 5 bases for J; bases not matched to a gene: 3. CDR3 protein: CASSARQGYGYTF. The CDR3 region has the DNA TGTGCCAGCAGTGCCCGACAGGGGTATGGCTACACCTTC.

The chain is built from TRBV27 and TRBJ2-3; possibly TRBD2 for D (6 bases). The CDR3 is 15 residues long. Germline V gene sequence: CDR1 MNHEY, CDR2 SMNVEV (reference sequence). Trimming left V 4 bases short and J 0 bases short, with 11 bases between. The chain's CDR3 is CASSSSGPSTDTQYF. The CDR3 region has the DNA TGTGCCAGCAGTTCGAGCGGGCCTAGCACAGATACGCAGTATTTT.

As regards this clone: The same CDR3 can be traced to other DNA sequences in this sample. The genes are TRBV7-9 and TRBJ1-3; D perhaps matches TRBD1 (5 bases). CDR1 SEHNR and CDR2 FQNEAQ come from the germline V gene (reference sequence). The CDR3 runs 14 residues. The V end lost 3 bases, the J end lost 1 base, and 7 bases lay between the germline ends. CDR3 sequence (DNA): TGTGCCAGCAGCTTTTCAGGGTCTGGAAACACCATATATTTT. Translated: CASSFSGSGNTIYF.

The genes are TRBV9 and TRBJ1-3; D is unclear. V was trimmed by 3 bases and J by 4 bases, leaving 11 bases between them. The CDR3 covers 14 residues. Per the germline V gene, CDR1 is SGDLS and CDR2 is YYNGEE. In DNA, the CDR3 is TGTGCCAGCAGCGACGGGGTAGCCGGAAACACCATATATTTT. This gives the protein CASSDGVAGNTIYF.

The chain recombines TRBV6-6 with TRBJ1-4; 7 bases are a match to TRBD1. V dropped 6 bases and J dropped 4; count of bases not matched to a gene: 11. Germline V gives CDR1 MNHNY, CDR2 SVGAGI (reference sequence). The CDR3 covers 16 residues. This chain's CDR3 is CASSAQTGVLNEKLFF. The CDR3 coding sequence is TGTGCCAGCAGCGCACAAACAGGGGTCCTTAATGAAAAACTGTTTTTT.

This clone was seen a few times. The rearrangement uses TRBV19 and TRBJ2-7, with a possible D match to TRBD2 (7 bases). V lost 7 bases, J lost 2 bases, and 18 bases lay in between. This CDR3 spans 15 amino acids. Germline V gene data show CDR1 as LNHDA and CDR2 as SQIVND (reference sequence). The CDR3: CASNRGASPPYEQYF. CDR3 nucleotides: TGTGCCAGTAATCGGGGGGCCAGTCCCCCCTACGAGCAGTACTTC.

The J gene is TRBJ1-2, the V gene TRBV19, with 9 positions matching TRBD1. V was pared by 4 bases and J by 5 bases, with 8 bases of the junction left unmatched. The germline CDR1 and CDR2 sequences are LNHDA and SQIVND (reference sequence). This CDR3 is built from 15 residues. The CDR3, as DNA: TGTGCCAGTAGTACCGATTGGACAGGGGCATATGGCTACACCTTC. Translating gives CASSTDWTGAYGYTF.

This clone has a single count. The chain carries TRBV6-5 and TRBJ1-2, with a possible D match to TRBD1 (6 bases). Germline CDR1 and CDR2: MNHEY and SVGAGI. V was shortened by 6 bases and J by 4 bases, with 15 bases between the two germline ends. The CDR3 runs to 14 residues. The CDR3 loop reads CASRELQGSYGYTF. Written as DNA, the CDR3 is TGTGCCAGCAGGGAGCTTCAGGGGTCCTATGGCTACACCTTC.

V and J are TRBV27 and TRBJ2-2, with a weak D call TRBD1 (5 bases). The CDR3 runs to 14 residues. The germline V gene encodes CDR1 MNHEY and CDR2 SMNVEV (reference sequence). V lost 2 bases to trimming and J lost 6 bases, with 10 bases between them. CDR3: CASSLTQVSGELFF. CDR3 DNA: TGTGCCAGCAGTTTAACACAGGTTTCCGGGGAGCTGTTTTTT.

This rearrangement joins TRBV7-2 to TRBJ2-3; TRBD2 matches 8 bases. Germline lookup yields CDR1 SGHTA and CDR2 FQGNSA. V gave up 4 bases and J gave up 7 bases; unmatched junction bases: 10. The CDR3 sequence is 15 residues long. The CDR3 reads CASSWGAGGQYTQYF. CDR3 bases: TGTGCCAGCAGCTGGGGGGCGGGGGGCCAATATACGCAGTATTTT.

The J gene is TRBJ2-1, the V gene TRBV9; TRBD2 matches at 12 bases. Trimming removed 1 base from V and 9 bases from J; junction bases left unmatched: 8. This CDR3 is built from 16 residues. Germline CDR1 is SGDLS and CDR2 is YYNGEE. CDR3 amino acids: CASSVQGLAGGLEQFF. CDR3 sequence (DNA): TGTGCCAGCAGCGTACAGGGTCTAGCGGGGGGGCTTGAGCAGTTCTTC.

This chain connects TRBV5-1 to TRBJ1-2, with 7 bases that match TRBD1. Losses at the gene ends were 4 bases for V and 6 bases for J; bases not matched to a gene: 9. Germline-derived CDR1 and CDR2 are SGHRS and YFSETQ. The CDR3 totals 14 residues. CDR3 sequence reads: CASSPSGQRHGYTF. The CDR3, as DNA: TGCGCCAGCAGCCCGTCGGGACAGCGTCATGGCTACACCTTC.

This clone was seen just once. This sequence joins TRBV5-1 and TRBJ2-7; TRBD1 agrees at 12 bases. From germline, CDR1 is SGHRS and CDR2 YFSETQ. J lost 3 bases, V lost 3 bases, and 13 bases had no gene match. CDR3 length equals 18 residues. CDR3 residues: CASSSPGTGGAWDYEQYF. Here the CDR3 DNA reads TGCGCCAGCAGCTCGCCCGGGACAGGGGGCGCCTGGGACTACGAGCAGTACTTC.